One and the same sample provided the 32 T cell receptor beta chains below, sequenced in a study of cytomegalovirus exposure and HLA in healthy donors. The study ran its PCR with 60 Vbeta and 13 Jbeta primers. Measured with immunoSEQ multiplex PCR; TCRdb has only the in-frame clones, and not every one. The top ten clones hold about 9.3% of a sample with 150,000 to 200,000 clones, 80% to 90% of them seen once. The sample comprised PBMCs. All receptors come from a man aged 18 to 30 in good health and CMV-seropositive.

This chain joins TRBV6-4 and TRBJ2-3; 11 bases agree with TRBD2. The junction had 19 bases not matched to a gene; V was cut back by 8 bases and J by 0 bases. This CDR3 has 20 amino acids. CDR1 and CDR2 (germline): MRHNA, SNTAGT. CDR3 nucleotides: TGTGCCAGCCCTGGAACCAATTCTAGCGGGGGGTATACTAGCACAGATACGCAGTATTTT. It encodes CASPGTNSSGGYTSTDTQYF.

CDR3 sequence reads: CASSYGYEKLFF. The CDR3 DNA is TGTGCCAGCAGTTACGGCTATGAAAAACTGTTTTTT. V is TRBV6-5 and J is TRBJ1-4; D gene ambiguous. This CDR3 spans 12 amino acids. Between the trimmed V and J ends, which lost 2 bases and 6 bases, there was a span of 4 bases. Germline V gene data show CDR1 as MNHEY and CDR2 as SVGAGI.

V usage is TRBV15 and J usage is TRBJ2-7; tentative D call: TRBD2 (5 bases). Deletions cut 3 bases from V and 2 bases from J, with 17 bases between. The CDR3 extends over 16 amino acids. Per germline, CDR1 LNHNV and CDR2 YYDKDF (reference sequence). The CDR3 here is CATSSVGGLPTYEQYF. The CDR3 DNA sequence: TGTGCCACCAGCAGTGTTGGCGGACTTCCTACCTACGAGCAGTACTTC.

The chain combines TRBV5-1 with TRBJ2-5; 8 bases map to TRBD1. The closer fit of TRBJ2-7 to the DNA end suggests the J call may be wrong. Germline lookup yields CDR1 SGHRS and CDR2 YFSETQ. The CDR3 contains 14 residues. The CDR3, as DNA: TGCGCCAGCAGCTTAGGACAGGGACTCTACGAGCAGTACTTC. Residues: CASSLGQGLYEQYF.

The rearrangement joins TRBV19 to TRBJ1-5; D unresolved. The V end was cut by 0 bases, the J end by 1 base, with 7 bases between. The germline V gene encodes CDR1 LNHDA and CDR2 SQIVND (reference sequence). This CDR3 has 15 residues. The CDR3 is CASSIDLPSNQPQHF. Written as DNA, the CDR3 is TGTGCCAGTAGTATAGACCTCCCGAGCAATCAGCCCCAGCATTTT.

This chain uses TRBV6-5 with TRBJ1-2; 10 bases fit TRBD1. V shed 2 bases, J shed 3 bases, and the junction held 3 bases outside the gene matches. The CDR3 has 15 residues. Germline V lookup: CDR1 MNHEY, CDR2 SVGAGI. The CDR3 loop reads CASSYTGTGDYGYTF. Written as DNA, the CDR3 is TGTGCCAGCAGTTACACCGGGACAGGGGACTATGGCTACACCTTC.

This clone came up once. The V call is TRBV12-5, the J call TRBJ2-7, with 7 bases that match TRBD1. CDR3 length: 12 amino acids. V lost 5 bases and J lost 4; bases outside the gene matches: 2. The germline V gene has CDR1 LGHNT and CDR2 FRNRAP. The CDR3 spells CASGPDRYEQYF. CDR3 in DNA: TGTGCTAGTGGTCCGGACAGGTACGAGCAGTACTTC.

The V gene is TRBV7-2, the J gene TRBJ2-7, with TRBD2 matching 10 bases. The CDR3 has 18 residues. CDR1 and CDR2 from the germline V gene are SGHTA and FQGNSA. V lost 6 bases to trimming and J lost 2 bases; unmatched junction nucleotides: 16. The CDR3 region is CASRHYGTSGGAPYEQYF. As DNA, the CDR3 is TGTGCCAGCAGGCATTACGGAACAAGCGGGGGGGCTCCCTACGAGCAGTACTTC.

V usage is TRBV5-1 and J usage is TRBJ2-1; 9 nucleotides line up with TRBD2. Germline loops: CDR1 SGHRS, CDR2 YFSETQ. The CDR3 is 18 residues long. V lost 2 bases and J lost 0; bases outside the gene matches: 9. CDR3 amino acids: CASSFPSGGPDSYNEQFF. In nucleotides, the CDR3 is TGCGCCAGCAGCTTTCCGAGCGGGGGGCCGGACTCCTACAATGAGCAGTTCTTC.

This chain connects TRBV7-7 to TRBJ2-7; 8 bases match TRBD2. The CDR3 has 15 amino acids. Per germline, CDR1 SSHAT and CDR2 FNYEAQ (reference sequence). V shed 0 bases, J shed 2 bases, and the junction held 3 bases outside the gene matches. CDR3 in amino acids: CASSLASGETYEQYF. CDR3 bases: TGTGCCAGCAGCTTAGCTAGCGGGGAAACCTACGAGCAGTACTTC.

This clone was detected only once. The V gene is TRBV7-8, the J gene TRBJ1-1; TRBD1 aligns across 7 bases. Germline V gene lookup returns CDR1 SGHVS and CDR2 FQNEAQ. This CDR3 has 14 residues. V was pared by 6 bases and J by 2 bases, with 6 bases of the junction left unmatched. The CDR3 loop is CASRNRGDNTEAFF. The DNA for the CDR3 is TGTGCCAGCAGGAACAGGGGAGATAACACTGAAGCTTTCTTT.

The V gene is TRBV6-6, the J gene TRBJ2-3, with D maybe TRBD1 (6 bases). Trimming shortened V by 6 bases and J by 3 bases, and 10 bases separated the two germline ends. Germline V gene lookup returns CDR1 MNHNY and CDR2 SVGAGI (reference sequence). The CDR3 covers 13 residues. The CDR3: CASSLGATDTQYF. DNA for the CDR3: TGTGCCAGCAGCCTGGGGGCAACAGATACGCAGTATTTT.

This sequence joins TRBV5-1 and TRBJ2-1; tentatively, D is TRBD2 (6 bases). Per the germline V gene, CDR1 is SGHRS and CDR2 is YFSETQ. Trimming cost V 3 bases and J 0 bases, with 7 bases left between them. This CDR3 comprises 14 residues. The CDR3 protein is CASSSGDSYNEQFF. The CDR3, as DNA: TGCGCCAGCAGCTCGGGAGACTCCTACAATGAGCAGTTCTTC.

CDR3 sequence (DNA): TGTGCCAGTAGTCTAGGGACAGCTTCCTACAATGAGCAGTTCTTC. It codes for CASSLGTASYNEQFF. The chain links TRBV27 to TRBJ2-1; 7 nucleotides match TRBD1. Germline V lookup: CDR1 MNHEY, CDR2 SMNVEV (reference sequence). The CDR3 covers 15 residues. Trimming removed 9 bases from V and 1 base from J; junction bases left unmatched: 9.

CDR3 bases: TGTGCCAGCAGCTTGGACACCGCTACAGATACGCAGTATTTT. Translating gives CASSLDTATDTQYF. The chain couples TRBV5-5 to TRBJ2-3; D unresolved. CDR3 size: 14 residues. Germline V gene lookup returns CDR1 SGHKS and CDR2 YYEKEE (reference sequence). V was trimmed by 0 bases and J by 3 bases, leaving 8 bases between them.

This rearrangement joins TRBV5-1 to TRBJ1-5, with D maybe TRBD1 (5 bases). CDR1 and CDR2 (germline): SGHRS, YFSETQ. V gave up 4 bases and J gave up 7 bases, with 12 bases separating them. The CDR3 sequence is 13 residues long. CDR3 sequence reads: CASSPYPGQPQHF. CDR3 sequence (DNA): TGCGCCAGCAGCCCTTACCCAGGGCAGCCCCAGCATTTT.

This clone was counted only a few times. The rearrangement links TRBV9 to TRBJ2-7; D gene unclear. Per the germline V gene, CDR1 is SGDLS and CDR2 is YYNGEE. With 3 bases removed from V and 3 bases from J, the gap between germline ends came to 13 bases. This CDR3 is 14 amino acids long. CDR3 nucleotides: TGTGCCAGCAGCGGTTCCCCTCCCAGCTACGAGCAGTACTTC. It specifies CASSGSPPSYEQYF.

V gene TRBV5-1 combines with J gene TRBJ1-3; possible D gene TRBD1, 5 bases. The CDR3 is made up of 14 amino acids. Trimming removed 4 bases at V and 2 bases at J, with 10 bases between. CDR1 and CDR2 (germline): SGHRS, YFSETQ. The CDR3 region has the DNA TGCGCCAGCAGCAACGGGACTACTGGAAACACCATATATTTT. The encoded protein is CASSNGTTGNTIYF.

J is TRBJ2-2 and V is TRBV19; D is uncertain. CDR3 length: 12 residues. Germline-derived CDR1 and CDR2 are LNHDA and SQIVND (reference sequence). Trimming cost V 4 bases and J 9 bases, with 9 bases left between them. This CDR3 reads CASSTALRELFF. For the CDR3, the DNA is TGTGCCAGTAGTACCGCGTTGAGGGAGCTGTTTTTT. Drawing the rest from reference TRBV19 and TRBJ2-2, the complete variable domain is DGGITQSPKYLFRKEGQNVTLSCEQNLNHDAMYWYRQDPGQGLRLIYYSQIVNDFQKGDIAEGYSVSREKKESFPLTVTSAQKNPTAFYLCASSTALRELFFGEGSRLTVL.

This clone has a handful of counts. The V call is TRBV10-2, the J call TRBJ1-1; no clear D gene. Germline-derived CDR1 and CDR2 are WSHSY and SAAADI. The CDR3 spans 13 residues. Trimming cost V 5 bases and J 3 bases, with 10 bases left between them. The CDR3 is CASSRGVDTEAFF. CDR3 sequence (DNA): TGCGCCAGCAGTCGGGGAGTAGACACTGAAGCTTTCTTT.

The rearrangement joins TRBV13 to TRBJ2-1; 10 nucleotides align to TRBD2. The germline gives CDR1 PRHDT, CDR2 FYEKMQ (reference sequence). The V gene end was trimmed by 0 bases and the J gene end by 6 bases; junction bases not matched to a gene: 8. This CDR3 spans 17 amino acids. The CDR3 reads CASSLGRSSGGGNEQFF. The CDR3 DNA reads as TGTGCCAGCAGCTTAGGCCGGTCTAGCGGGGGAGGCAATGAGCAGTTCTTC. Filled out from reference TRBV13 and TRBJ2-1, the complete variable domain reads AAGVIQSPRHLIKEKRETATLKCYPIPRHDTVYWYQQGPGQDPQFLISFYEKMQSDKGSIPDRFSAQQFSDYHSELNMSSLELGDSALYFCASSLGRSSGGGNEQFFGPGTRLTVL.

The rearrangement links TRBV7-9 to TRBJ2-5; 7 bases align to TRBD2. V shed 0 bases, J shed 5 bases, and the junction held 6 bases outside the gene matches. Per the germline V gene, CDR1 is SEHNR and CDR2 is FQNEAQ (reference sequence). The CDR3 is 15 amino acids. The chain's CDR3 is CASSLAFGGGETQYF. CDR3 DNA sequence: TGTGCCAGCAGCTTAGCATTCGGGGGAGGGGAGACCCAGTACTTC.

On this clone itself: This likely came from a read error, as a far larger clone is one base away. At the DNA level, this CDR3 is encoded by other sequences in the same sample as well. The V gene is TRBV5-4, the J gene TRBJ1-4; D gene unclear. This CDR3 comprises 15 residues. V was shortened by 4 bases and J by 4 bases, with 14 bases between the two germline ends. The germline gives CDR1 SGHNT, CDR2 YYREEE (reference sequence). This CDR3 reads CASSQDVGSNEKLFF. CDR3 nucleotides: TGTGCCAGCAGCCAAGATGTCGGGAGTAATGAAAAACTGTTTTTT.

The J gene is TRBJ1-2, the V gene TRBV9, with 8 bases identical to TRBD1. Germline V gene data show CDR1 as SGDLS and CDR2 as YYNGEE. The CDR3 is made up of 15 amino acids. V was pared by 2 bases and J by 3 bases, with 6 bases of the junction left unmatched. CDR3: CASSVDRGSDYGYTF. The CDR3 nucleotides are TGTGCCAGCAGCGTTGACAGGGGATCGGACTATGGCTACACCTTC.

Written as DNA, the CDR3 is TGTGCCAGCAGTACTGGGAGATCGGTCGGCTACGAGCAGTACTTC. Amino acids: CASSTGRSVGYEQYF. J is TRBJ2-5 and V is TRBV28; TRBD2 is a possible D gene (5 bases). Matching the DNA end better, TRBJ2-7 makes the J call doubtful. The V gene's germline CDR1 is MDHEN and CDR2 SYDVKM. CDR3 length: 15 amino acids.

The chain links TRBV2 to TRBJ2-2, with 11 bases fitting TRBD2. The CDR3 consists of 14 residues. Germline loops: CDR1 SNHLY, CDR2 FYNNEI. J gave up 5 bases and V 8 bases, and 4 bases lay outside the gene matches. The CDR3 coding sequence is TGTGCCAGCCTAGCGGGGGGTAAGACCGGGGAGCTGTTTTTT. It is translated as CASLAGGKTGELFF.

J is TRBJ1-3 and V is TRBV7-8; the D gene is possibly TRBD1 (6 bases). Trimming removed 6 bases from V and 7 bases from J, with 19 bases in between. Germline CDR1 and CDR2: SGHVS and FQNEAQ. The CDR3 sequence is 15 residues long. The CDR3 protein is CASSPYRDRMNTIYF. The DNA of the CDR3 is TGTGCCAGCAGTCCCTACAGGGATCGAATGAACACCATATATTTT.

The chain carries TRBV5-5 and TRBJ1-1; D gene unclear. The germline V and J ends were trimmed by 0 bases and 10 bases, with 10 bases remaining between them. In germline, CDR1 is SGHKS, CDR2 YYEKEE (reference sequence). This CDR3 is built from 12 residues. CDR3 DNA: TGTGCCAGCAGCTTGGTACCCGGGAGAGCTTTCTTT. Translation gives CASSLVPGRAFF.

The gene calls are TRBV29-1 and TRBJ2-4; TRBD1 is a possible D gene (6 bases). Per germline, CDR1 SQVTM and CDR2 ANQGSEA. V lost 6 bases to trimming and J lost 6 bases, with 12 bases between them. This CDR3 has 12 amino acids. CDR3 coding DNA: TGCAGCGTGGGTCAGGGGATAAACATTCAGTACTTC. Amino acid sequence: CSVGQGINIQYF.

This chain uses TRBV7-6 with TRBJ1-3, with D unclear. V was trimmed by 5 bases and J by 4 bases, leaving 21 bases between them. CDR3 length: 17 amino acids. Germline values: CDR1 SGHVS, CDR2 FNYEAQ. CDR3 in amino acids: CASSPYVSRGGGNTIYF. The CDR3 DNA sequence: TGTGCCAGCAGCCCTTACGTTTCAAGAGGAGGAGGAAACACCATATATTTT.

This clone was found many times. V is TRBV5-6 and J is TRBJ1-1; D unclear. Deletions cut 4 bases from V and 3 bases from J, with 16 bases between. CDR3 length equals 15 residues. Germline V gives CDR1 SGHDT, CDR2 YYEEEE. The CDR3 DNA reads as TGTGCCAGCAGCGGAAACAGCGGTCTGGACACTGAAGCTTTCTTT. Translation gives CASSGNSGLDTEAFF.

This clone has more than one count but fewer than ten. The chain is built from TRBV18 and TRBJ2-7; TRBD1 aligns across 11 bases. Looked up from germline, CDR1 is KGHSH and CDR2 is LQKENI. Losses at the gene ends were 3 bases for V and 2 bases for J; bases not matched to a gene: 3. The CDR3 sequence is 15 residues long. The CDR3 reads CASSPWTGGTYEQYF. DNA for the CDR3: TGTGCCAGCTCACCCTGGACAGGGGGCACCTACGAGCAGTACTTC.